These 25 T cell receptor beta chains originate from one sample sequenced in a study of OX40 agonist ivuxolimab in advanced cancers. The method behind the library was the immunoSEQ multiplex PCR assay. This is the immuneACCESS table as TCRdb keeps it, with only in-frame sequences that have V and J called. A part of the clones is gone; compared with another copy, unresolved V genes explain less than half, and the rest is unexplained. Here the sample has 50,000 to 65,000 clones; around 86% occur a single time. The ten biggest clones cover approximately 2% of the sample. The sequences come from CD4+ or CD8+ T cells sorted from blood, collected in a trial of the OX40 agonist ivuxolimab. These receptors all come from an adult with an advanced solid tumor such as melanoma, head and neck, liver or kidney cancer.

This chain links TRBV28 with TRBJ1-5; 10 nucleotides line up with TRBD1. CDR3 size: 15 residues. V shed 5 bases and J 7 bases; nucleotides not matched to a gene: 8. Germline V gene data show CDR1 as MDHEN and CDR2 as SYDVKM. The DNA of the CDR3 is TGTGCCAGCAGTAAAAGGACAGGGGGGGACCAGCCCCAGCATTTT. It translates to CASSKRTGGDQPQHF.

The gene calls are TRBV28 and TRBJ1-1; unclear D gene. V was trimmed by 10 bases and J by 0 bases, leaving 9 bases between them. The CDR3 contains 12 residues. Looked up from germline, CDR1 is MDHEN and CDR2 is SYDVKM. The CDR3 DNA is TGTGCCACCTGGAAGATGAACACTGAAGCTTTCTTT. This codes for CATWKMNTEAFF.

The chain is built from TRBV7-7 and TRBJ2-1; D gene uncertain. The CDR3 extends over 15 amino acids. Between the trimmed V and J ends, which lost 2 bases and 2 bases, there was a span of 10 bases. In germline, CDR1 is SSHAT, CDR2 FNYEAQ (reference sequence). The CDR3 protein is CASSLTWTAYNEQFF. The CDR3 nucleotides read TGTGCCAGCAGCTTAACATGGACGGCCTACAATGAGCAGTTCTTC.

The chain has TRBV5-1 and TRBJ1-1, with 10 bases lining up with TRBD1. Unmatched junction bases numbered 7, after V lost 1 base and J lost 1 base. The germline V gene has CDR1 SGHRS and CDR2 YFSETQ. This CDR3 is 17 amino acids long. CDR3 nucleotide sequence: TGCGCCAGCAGCTTGCACACAGGGACAGGGGAGAACACTGAAGCTTTCTTT. Protein: CASSLHTGTGENTEAFF.

The chain employs TRBV11-3 and TRBJ2-3; 10 bases are shared with TRBD1. Germline V CDR1 and CDR2: SGHNT, YENEEA. The CDR3 contains 12 residues. V lost 5 bases and J lost 10; bases outside the gene matches: 3. The CDR3 sequence is CASSKGTGAQYF. The CDR3 nucleotides are TGTGCCAGCAGCAAGGGGACAGGGGCGCAGTATTTT.

The chain links TRBV28 to TRBJ2-6; D is ambiguous. The CDR3 contains 16 residues. CDR1 MDHEN and CDR2 SYDVKM come from the germline V gene. The V end was cut by 2 bases, the J end by 1 base, with 9 bases between. The CDR3 spells CASSLNVPSGANVLTF. The CDR3 DNA follows: TGTGCCAGCAGTTTAAACGTGCCGTCTGGGGCCAACGTCCTGACTTTC.

This sequence joins TRBV10-3 and TRBJ2-7, with D unclear. This CDR3 spans 15 amino acids. CDR1 ENHRY and CDR2 SYGVKD come from the germline V gene. Trimming removed 4 bases from V and 2 bases from J, with 15 bases in between. The CDR3 region is CAISAPTTRTYEQYF. For the CDR3, the DNA is TGTGCCATCAGTGCACCTACAACCCGGACCTACGAGCAGTACTTC.

This rearrangement joins TRBV28 to TRBJ1-5; D not certain. The CDR3 contains 14 residues. The V gene's germline CDR1 is MDHEN and CDR2 SYDVKM. Trimming took 2 bases from V and 6 from J, leaving 11 bases between them. The CDR3 DNA sequence: TGTGCCAGCAGTTTACCGCGGCAGCTTCAGCCCCAGCATTTT. Translation: CASSLPRQLQPQHF.

The V call is TRBV6-5, the J call TRBJ1-2; the D gene is possibly TRBD1 (6 bases). The V gene's germline CDR1 is MNHEY and CDR2 SVGAGI. There are 14 residues in the CDR3. Trimming took 6 bases from V and 8 from J, leaving 19 bases between them. CDR3 sequence: CASSPTGPGRGYTF. CDR3 DNA: TGTGCCAGCAGCCCGACAGGACCCGGGAGGGGCTACACCTTC.

This clone was seen once. The V and J genes are TRBV18 and TRBJ2-5, with TRBD2 identical over 10 bases. The CDR3 has 15 amino acids. CDR1 is KGHSH and CDR2 is LQKENI in the germline V gene. Trimming at V came to 4 bases and at J to 4 bases, leaving 6 bases not matched to a gene. The CDR3: CASSHLAGDPETQYF. The DNA for the CDR3 is TGTGCCAGCTCACACCTAGCGGGAGACCCAGAGACCCAGTACTTC.

The chain employs TRBV5-4 and TRBJ2-5, with D perhaps TRBD1 or TRBD2 (5 bases each). The CDR3 totals 15 residues. V shed 2 bases and J shed 6 bases, with 17 bases lying between them. CDR1 is SGHNT, CDR2 YYREEE, per germline (reference sequence). In nucleotides, the CDR3 is TGTGCCAGCAGCTTTTGGAAGCCTGGGGGACAGACCCAGTACTTC. This sequence encodes CASSFWKPGGQTQYF.

The chain carries TRBV6-5 and TRBJ1-2; D unresolved. V was pared by 7 bases and J by 7 bases, with 13 bases between. Germline CDR1 MNHEY, CDR2 SVGAGI. The CDR3 is 12 residues long. CDR3 coding DNA: TGTGCCAGCAAGAGGGATTGGGGTGGCTACACCTTC. Protein sequence: CASKRDWGGYTF.

This clone was seen more than once but under ten times. Other DNA sequences from this sample encode an identical CDR3 as well. The gene calls are TRBV5-1 and TRBJ1-2, with no clear D. The germline gives CDR1 SGHRS, CDR2 YFSETQ. The V end was cut by 0 bases, the J end by 13 bases, with 16 bases between. The CDR3 loop spans 13 amino acids. The CDR3 sequence: CASSLASQVQGTF. Here the CDR3 DNA reads TGCGCCAGCAGCTTGGCCTCGCAGGTTCAAGGCACCTTC.

The chain joins TRBV10-1 to TRBJ2-3; 9 bases fit TRBD2. CDR1 is WNHNN, CDR2 SYGVQD, per germline (reference sequence). V lost 3 bases to trimming and J lost 4 bases; unmatched junction nucleotides: 5. The CDR3 has 15 amino acids. The CDR3 is CASSDVAGVADTQYF. The CDR3 DNA reads TGCGCCAGCAGTGATGTAGCGGGAGTGGCAGATACGCAGTATTTT.

This chain connects TRBV7-9 to TRBJ2-7; 7 nucleotides match TRBD1. Germline V gives CDR1 SEHNR, CDR2 FQNEAQ (reference sequence). V lost 3 bases to trimming and J lost 0 bases; unmatched junction nucleotides: 5. The CDR3 has 15 amino acids. As DNA, the CDR3 is TGTGCCAGCAGCTTCCCACAGGGGACCTCCTACGAGCAGTACTTC. It specifies CASSFPQGTSYEQYF.

The chain is built from TRBV5-6 and TRBJ1-5, with 8 bases aligning to TRBD1. J lost 6 bases, V lost 0 bases, and 8 bases had no gene match. From germline, CDR1 is SGHDT and CDR2 YYEEEE. CDR3 length: 16 residues. CDR3: CASSLAVGQGSQPQHF. In nucleotides, the CDR3 is TGTGCCAGCAGCTTGGCCGTCGGACAGGGAAGTCAGCCCCAGCATTTT.

V usage is TRBV11-3 and J usage is TRBJ2-3; D is perhaps TRBD1 (6 bases). The V gene lost 1 base and the J gene lost 3 bases, with 11 bases spanning the gap. CDR3 length: 15 amino acids. Per germline, CDR1 SGHNT and CDR2 YENEEA. DNA of the CDR3: TGTGCCAGCAGCTTAGTGGGGGCGAGGACAGATACGCAGTATTTT. It encodes CASSLVGARTDTQYF. Full variable domain (outside the CDR3, taken from reference TRBV11-3 and TRBJ2-3): EAGVVQSPRYKIIEKKQPVAFWCNPISGHNTLYWYLQNLGQGPELLIRYENEEAVDDSQLPKDRFSAERLKGVDSTLKIQPAELGDSAVYLCASSLVGARTDTQYFGPGTRLTVL.

This sequence joins TRBV5-6 and TRBJ2-6; 7 positions agree with TRBD1. Germline values: CDR1 SGHDT, CDR2 YYEEEE. After removal of 4 bases from V and 0 bases from J, the junction contained 4 bases not matched to a gene. The CDR3 spans 16 residues. The CDR3 DNA reads as TGTGCCAGCAGCCTCTGGACAGGCTCTGGGGCCAACGTCCTGACTTTC. This encodes CASSLWTGSGANVLTF.

The rearrangement joins TRBV29-1 to TRBJ2-3, with D perhaps matching TRBD1 or TRBD2 (5 bases each). The germline V gene encodes CDR1 SQVTM and CDR2 ANQGSEA. The CDR3 contains 14 residues. V was pared by 4 bases and J by 1 base, with 12 bases between. The CDR3 reads CSVVGAGGTDTQYF. The CDR3 DNA follows: TGCAGCGTTGTCGGGGCCGGGGGCACAGATACGCAGTATTTT.

This clone appeared a few times. The chain combines TRBV5-1 with TRBJ1-2, with D perhaps TRBD1 (6 bases). Germline-derived CDR1 and CDR2 are SGHRS and YFSETQ. This CDR3 is built from 14 residues. Trimming stripped 5 bases from V and 5 bases from J, with 16 bases between. The CDR3 spells CASSDMGGSYGYTF. The DNA of the CDR3 is TGCGCCAGCAGTGATATGGGGGGCTCGTATGGCTACACCTTC.

This clone was observed a handful of times. The chain employs TRBV28 and TRBJ2-7; no firm D call. The CDR3 covers 13 residues. V was pared by 4 bases and J by 2 bases, with 9 bases between. Germline loops: CDR1 MDHEN, CDR2 SYDVKM. The CDR3 sequence: CASSSSGPYEQYF. The CDR3 bases are TGTGCCAGCAGTTCGTCGGGTCCCTACGAGCAGTACTTC.

This clone is medium-sized. This CDR3 is CASSKKGRGYEQYF. The CDR3 nucleotides are TGTGCCAGCAGCAAAAAGGGGCGGGGGTACGAGCAGTACTTC. The chain combines TRBV21-1 with TRBJ2-7; the D call in the table, TRBD2, was not verified against the DNA. TRBV21-1 is a listed pseudogene. The CDR3 runs to 14 residues.

This chain uses TRBV5-5 with TRBJ1-5; D is uncertain. V was pared by 2 bases and J by 5 bases, with 14 bases between. Looked up from germline, CDR1 is SGHKS and CDR2 is YYEKEE (reference sequence). CDR3 length: 15 amino acids. The CDR3 spells CASSFVGIIDQPQHF. The DNA for the CDR3 is TGTGCCAGCAGCTTCGTAGGGATAATCGATCAGCCCCAGCATTTT.

The J gene is TRBJ2-2, the V gene TRBV30, with 9 bases that match TRBD1. The CDR3 is 15 amino acids. The germline CDR1 and CDR2 sequences are GTSNPN and SVGIG (reference sequence). With V trimmed by 3 bases and J by 1 base, 3 bases remained unmatched. CDR3 amino acids: CAWRGQGRNTGELFF. CDR3 coding DNA: TGTGCCTGGAGGGGACAGGGCAGGAACACCGGGGAGCTGTTTTTT.

A single count supports this clone. The chain is built from TRBV28 and TRBJ1-6; no clear D gene. CDR1 and CDR2 (germline): MDHEN, SYDVKM. CDR3 size: 14 residues. V was shortened by 5 bases and J by 9 bases, with 14 bases between the two germline ends. CDR3: CASSVRSNPSPLHF. Here the CDR3 DNA reads TGTGCCAGCAGTGTAAGAAGCAACCCTTCACCCCTCCACTTT.